The 30 T cell receptor beta chains in this list originate from one sample, sequenced in a study of blood T cells in healthy people across ages. Alongside a J-beta primer mix, a sample-barcoded 5' primer served in a second PCR lasting roughly 6 to 11 cycles. TCRdb re-called the 5' RACE reads with MiXCR, one entry per CDR3 protein. The sample includes around 1.1 million distinct CDR3 sequences, more than 30% of them seen just once. Sequenced sample: blood. The receptor set was obtained from a man aged 18-30 years in good health.

Here the CDR3 reads CSARDVEPEAFF. CDR3 nucleotide sequence: TGCAGTGCTAGGGACGTAGAGCCTGAAGCTTTCTTT. The gene calls are TRBV20-1 and TRBJ1-1; D remains ambiguous. CDR3 size: 12 residues. From germline, CDR1 is DFQATT and CDR2 SNEGSKA (reference sequence). V was pared by 3 bases and J by 6 bases, with 11 bases between.

This clonotype was found a few times. The chain's CDR3 is CASSLPRGEQFF. The DNA for the CDR3 is TGTGCCAGCAGCCTACCGAGGGGTGAGCAGTTCTTC. This chain joins TRBV7-2 and TRBJ2-1; the D call may be TRBD1 or TRBD2 (5 bases each). The CDR3 extends over 12 amino acids. V lost 5 bases, J lost 9 bases, and 11 bases lay in between. Germline-derived CDR1 and CDR2 are SGHTA and FQGNSA.

This clonotype was counted many times. The rearrangement uses TRBV7-2 and TRBJ1-4; 7 bases match TRBD1. The J segment lost 4 bases and the V segment lost 1 base, leaving 3 bases of the junction unmatched. The CDR3 is 15 amino acids. Germline V gene lookup returns CDR1 SGHTA and CDR2 FQGNSA. Here the CDR3 DNA reads TGTGCCAGCAGCTTAGAGGGACAGCTTAATGAAAAACTGTTTTTT. Amino acid sequence: CASSLEGQLNEKLFF.

This clonotype was detected a few times. This sequence joins TRBV7-9 and TRBJ2-5; 8 bases fit TRBD1. Germline loops: CDR1 SEHNR, CDR2 FQNEAQ (reference sequence). The J segment lost 2 bases and the V segment lost 4 bases, leaving 9 bases of the junction unmatched. This CDR3 has 16 amino acids. CDR3 nucleotide sequence: TGTGCCAGCAGCTCCACAGATTGGACAGGGCAAGAGACCCAGTACTTC. Translating it yields CASSSTDWTGQETQYF.

This clonotype was seen repeatedly, ten times or more. J is TRBJ2-3 and V is TRBV2; the match to TRBD2 covers 7 bases. The CDR3 is 13 amino acids. Germline-derived CDR1 and CDR2 are SNHLY and FYNNEI. V shed 5 bases, J shed 6 bases, and the junction held 5 bases outside the gene matches. The CDR3 here is CASSPGLVDTQYF. In DNA form, the CDR3 reads TGTGCCAGCAGTCCCGGACTAGTCGATACGCAGTATTTT. The entire variable domain, with the rest obtained from reference TRBV2 and TRBJ2-3, is as follows: EPEVTQTPSHQVTQMGQEVILRCVPISNHLYFYWYRQILGQKVEFLVSFYNNEISEKSEIFDDQFSVERPDGSNFTLKIRSTKLEDSAMYFCASSPGLVDTQYFGPGTRLTVL.

The chain has TRBV9 and TRBJ2-5; D ambiguous. The J call is doubtful: the DNA matches TRBJ2-7 better. CDR3 length: 11 amino acids. Looked up from germline, CDR1 is SGDLS and CDR2 is YYNGEE. The CDR3 DNA is TGTGCCAGCAGCAACGGAGACGAGCAGTACTTC. The encoded protein is CASSNGDEQYF.

The genes are TRBV19 and TRBJ2-7, with D hard to call. The V end was cut by 0 bases, the J end by 1 base, with 4 bases between. Per the germline V gene, CDR1 is LNHDA and CDR2 is SQIVND (reference sequence). This CDR3 contains 13 residues. The CDR3 DNA reads TGTGCCAGTAGTATAGACAGATCCTACGAGCAGTACTTC. Protein: CASSIDRSYEQYF.

This clonotype has more than one count but fewer than ten. As DNA, the CDR3 is TGTGCCAGCAGCTTAGTTCCGGCAGGGCACAATCAGCCCCAGCATTTT. Translated, it gives CASSLVPAGHNQPQHF. This chain joins TRBV7-2 and TRBJ1-5; perhaps TRBD1 as D (5 bases). The CDR3 is made up of 16 amino acids. The germline V gene encodes CDR1 SGHTA and CDR2 FQGNSA. The ends were cut back, 1 base at V and 3 bases at J, with 13 bases in the middle.

The chain couples TRBV7-2 to TRBJ2-5; D gene unclear. V was cut by 5 bases and J by 4 bases, with 14 bases left in between. Germline V gene data show CDR1 as SGHTA and CDR2 as FQGNSA. The length of the CDR3 is 14 residues. The CDR3 protein is CASSPPSDLETQYF. CDR3 DNA: TGTGCCAGCAGCCCCCCCTCGGACCTAGAGACCCAGTACTTC.

This clonotype was seen only a few times. A read error may produce the germline difference seen at one junction end. The chain joins TRBV28 to TRBJ1-6, with a tentative D call TRBD1 (6 bases). This CDR3 has 15 amino acids. Germline values: CDR1 MDHEN, CDR2 SYDVKM. CDR3 region: CASTIGQNNNSPLHF. The DNA of the CDR3 is TGTGCCAGCACGATAGGACAGAATAATAATTCCCCCCTCCACTTT.

About this clonotype itself: It may be a read error: a sequence one base away is much more abundant. J is TRBJ2-5 and V is TRBV25-1; D not certain. The V end lost 1 base, the J end lost 11 bases, and 14 bases lay between the germline ends. Germline CDR1 is MGHDK and CDR2 is SYGVNS. The CDR3 contains 13 residues. The CDR3 DNA reads TGTGCCAGCAGTGAATGGAGTGACAATGAGCAGTACTTC. Amino acids: CASSEWSDNEQYF.

This clonotype was seen a handful of times. The V gene is TRBV10-3, the J gene TRBJ2-7, with 9 bases aligning to TRBD1. The CDR3 contains 15 residues. Germline trimming cut 4 bases from V and 5 bases from J; bases unmatched to any gene: 9. From germline, CDR1 is ENHRY and CDR2 SYGVKD. In nucleotides, the CDR3 is TGTGCCATCAGTGTCCCGGGACAGGGTCTCCACGAGCAGTACTTC. This gives the protein CAISVPGQGLHEQYF.

The J gene is TRBJ1-2, the V gene TRBV2; D remains ambiguous. This CDR3 is built from 13 residues. Trimming stripped 1 base from V and 6 bases from J, with 9 bases between. The germline gives CDR1 SNHLY, CDR2 FYNNEI. This CDR3 reads CASSEDREDGYTF. CDR3 sequence (DNA): TGTGCCAGCAGTGAAGACAGAGAGGATGGCTACACCTTC. The full variable domain, completed using reference TRBV2 and TRBJ1-2, is EPEVTQTPSHQVTQMGQEVILRCVPISNHLYFYWYRQILGQKVEFLVSFYNNEISEKSEIFDDQFSVERPDGSNFTLKIRSTKLEDSAMYFCASSEDREDGYTFGSGTRLTVV.

This clonotype was seen only a few times. The chain couples TRBV12-3 or TRBV12-4 to TRBJ1-2; the match to TRBD1 covers 8 bases. The CDR3 sequence is 11 residues long. V lost 6 bases, J lost 8 bases, and 2 bases stayed unmatched. Here the CDR3 reads CASRDRAGYTF. In DNA, the CDR3 is TGTGCCAGCAGGGACAGGGCCGGCTACACCTTC.

This clonotype has a handful of counts. The gene calls are TRBV20-1 and TRBJ2-5; D may correspond to TRBD1 or TRBD2 (5 bases each). This CDR3 spans 16 amino acids. CDR1 and CDR2 (germline): DFQATT, SNEGSKA (reference sequence). Trimming stripped 0 bases from V and 2 bases from J, with 16 bases between. This CDR3 is CSARDPWGTRQETQYF. The CDR3 DNA follows: TGCAGTGCTAGAGATCCATGGGGGACCCGTCAAGAGACCCAGTACTTC.

This clonotype appeared many times. This rearrangement joins TRBV20-1 to TRBJ2-3, with 7 nucleotides matching TRBD2. The junction had 8 bases not matched to a gene; V was cut back by 0 bases and J by 2 bases. CDR3 length equals 16 residues. Germline V gene lookup returns CDR1 DFQATT and CDR2 SNEGSKA (reference sequence). CDR3 amino acids: CSARDSLAGDTDTQYF. The DNA of the CDR3 is TGCAGTGCTAGAGATTCCCTCGCGGGGGACACAGATACGCAGTATTTT.

The rearrangement links TRBV16 to TRBJ1-6; D gene unclear. The CDR3 has 14 amino acids. The V end lost 8 bases, the J end lost 9 bases, and 17 bases lay between the germline ends. The germline gives CDR1 KGHSY, CDR2 FQNENV. CDR3 nucleotides: TGTGCCAGCTGCCTTGGGTGGTCAGGTTCACCCCTCCACTTT. Residues: CASCLGWSGSPLHF.

About this clonotype: The junction departs from germline at one end; a sequencing error may be responsible. The gene calls are TRBV5-1 and TRBJ2-7; possible D gene TRBD1, 6 bases. CDR3 length: 12 residues. CDR1 is SGHRS, CDR2 YFSETQ, per germline. CDR3 protein: CVSSLGAALQYF. The DNA of the CDR3 is TGCGTCAGCAGCTTGGGGGCCGCTTTGCAGTACTTC.

The chain has TRBV5-4 and TRBJ1-1; D is possibly TRBD1 (6 bases). The germline V gene encodes CDR1 SGHNT and CDR2 YYREEE (reference sequence). The CDR3 runs 14 residues. V lost 2 bases, J lost 10 bases, and 18 bases lay in between. This CDR3 is CASSLQGRTAVAFF. Here the CDR3 DNA reads TGTGCCAGCAGCTTACAGGGTCGGACGGCTGTAGCTTTCTTT.

With regard to this clonotype: This clone may be a read error of a much larger clone one base away. The chain has TRBV2 and TRBJ2-3; D tentatively reads TRBD1 or TRBD2 (5 bases each). Per germline, CDR1 SNHLY and CDR2 FYNNEI. CDR3 length: 15 amino acids. Written as DNA, the CDR3 is TGTGCCAGCAGTGAATCGAGCGGTTACACAGGTACGCAGTATTTT. Translating it yields CASSESSGYTGTQYF.

This clonotype has more than one count but fewer than ten. The rearrangement uses TRBV20-1 and TRBJ2-3, with TRBD2 identical over 10 bases. With V trimmed by 2 bases and J by 6 bases, 2 bases remained unmatched. The CDR3 extends over 13 amino acids. Germline V lookup: CDR1 DFQATT, CDR2 SNEGSKA (reference sequence). The chain's CDR3 is CSARLAGDDTQYF. The CDR3 bases are TGCAGTGCTAGACTAGCGGGGGATGATACGCAGTATTTT.

This sequence joins TRBV24-1 and TRBJ2-3, with D possibly TRBD2 on 6 matching bases. V dropped 1 base and J dropped 3 bases, with 13 bases sitting between them. The CDR3 runs 16 residues. In germline, CDR1 is KGHDR, CDR2 SFDVKD. This CDR3 reads CATSDFPGATTDTQYF. The CDR3 coding sequence is TGTGCCACCAGTGATTTTCCGGGAGCAACGACAGATACGCAGTATTTT.

The chain recombines TRBV24-1 with TRBJ2-5; 10 bases are shared with TRBD1. The J call may be incorrect, as the DNA end agrees better with TRBJ2-4. The germline gives CDR1 KGHDR, CDR2 SFDVKD. The CDR3 extends over 15 amino acids. The chain's CDR3 is CATSDSGTGVDIQYF. Here the CDR3 DNA reads TGTGCCACCAGTGATTCCGGGACAGGGGTGGACATTCAGTACTTC.

Worth noting for this clonotype: At one end the junction does not follow the germline gene, possibly because of a read error. This sequence joins TRBV10-3 and TRBJ2-1; D is tentatively TRBD1 or TRBD2 (6 bases each). The length of the CDR3 is 15 residues. CDR1 is ENHRY and CDR2 is SYGVKD in the germline V gene. The CDR3 sequence: CAISPATGAVNEQLF. The CDR3 DNA follows: TGTGCCATCAGTCCGGCGACGGGGGCCGTCAATGAGCAGCTCTTC.

In its sample, this clonotype was seen a few times. V gene TRBV7-9 combines with J gene TRBJ2-2; weak D call: TRBD1 (6 bases). The V and J ends lost 7 bases and 1 base respectively, with 16 bases between them. The CDR3 covers 16 residues. Germline CDR1 is SEHNR and CDR2 is FQNEAQ (reference sequence). The CDR3 here is CASIAPGHRNTGELFF. CDR3 in DNA: TGTGCCAGCATCGCACCGGGACATAGGAACACCGGGGAGCTGTTTTTT.

The V call is TRBV3-1, the J call TRBJ1-1; D ambiguous. Trimming removed 1 base at V and 3 bases at J, with 18 bases between. The CDR3 spans 17 residues. Germline V gene sequence: CDR1 LGHDT, CDR2 YNNKEL (reference sequence). CDR3 amino acids: CASSQGVGWLWDTEAFF. The CDR3 nucleotides read TGTGCCAGCAGCCAAGGGGTAGGTTGGCTTTGGGACACTGAAGCTTTCTTT.

The chain joins TRBV28 to TRBJ1-2, with TRBD1 matching over 11 bases. Germline trimming cut 7 bases from V and 1 base from J; bases unmatched to any gene: 11. The CDR3 covers 17 residues. The germline V gene encodes CDR1 MDHEN and CDR2 SYDVKM. The CDR3 sequence is CASNPVGTGGGNYGYTF. As DNA, the CDR3 is TGTGCCAGCAATCCGGTCGGGACAGGGGGAGGTAACTATGGCTACACCTTC.

The chain uses TRBV5-1 and TRBJ2-3; 7 positions agree with TRBD1. Germline CDR1 and CDR2: SGHRS and YFSETQ. This CDR3 region has 15 residues. V lost 0 bases, J lost 4 bases, and 5 bases stayed unmatched. The CDR3 DNA is TGCGCCAGCAGCTTGGGAACAAGGGGGCCAGATACGCAGTATTTT. Translating gives CASSLGTRGPDTQYF.

The chain couples TRBV12-3 or TRBV12-4 to TRBJ2-4; tentatively, D is TRBD1 (6 bases). Trimming took 5 bases from V and 7 from J, leaving 15 bases between them. The CDR3 sequence is 14 residues long. The CDR3 region is CASSRRGVLNIQYF. For the CDR3, the DNA is TGTGCCAGCAGTCGCAGGGGAGTATTGAACATTCAGTACTTC.

The V call is TRBV14, the J call TRBJ1-2, with 7 bases that match TRBD1. The V and J ends lost 2 bases and 6 bases, in that order; junction bases with no gene match: 12. CDR1 is SGHDN and CDR2 is FVKESK in the germline V gene. The CDR3 runs 16 residues. As DNA, the CDR3 is TGTGCCAGCAGCCAAAGTTTGGCAGGGGGTATTGATGGCTACACCTTC. Its protein is CASSQSLAGGIDGYTF.